The following is a T cell receptor beta chain sequence with its context. This clonotype was detected ten times or more. It lacks a known antigen. No base quality values were provided; no much bigger clone lies one nucleotide off. This entry belongs to a study of tumor-infiltrating lymphocytes in primary liver carcinoma (dated by TCRdb to the late 2010s). A note on the overall study: Between November 2015 and 2016, roughly five patients in China with histopathologically diagnosed primary liver carcinoma had surgical resection. Roughly 3.5 to 7.5 million productive TCRbeta reads were obtained per sample, and no significant difference in read depth was found between tissue types. Tumors of the five patients were stage T1-T3 N0M0 with maximum diameters of roughly 4.2 to 11 cm. For each liver tumor, the study sampled five regions along with adjacent normal tissue and blood, and applied TCRbeta repertoire sequencing, expression microarrays and whole-exome sequencing. TCRbeta repertoire sequencing covered 35 specimens from 5 patients: approximately 25 tumor regions, 5 adjacent noncancerous liver tissues and 5 peripheral blood samples. Hepatocellular carcinoma (four) or combined HCC and intrahepatic cholangiocarcinoma (one) was present in the five patients, who were three men and two women aged 30 to 69 years. Technical replicate repertoires showed high reproducibility, with mean shared-clone rates roughly 0.87 and correlation coefficients above 0.95.

TCRbeta-specific cDNA was reverse-transcribed from 500 ng total RNA using a constant-region primer and ProtoScript II reverse transcriptase. TCRbeta libraries were built with three nested multiplex PCR rounds, a slightly modified ARM-PCR procedure. A final 25-cycle PCR with Deep VentR polymerase added sample barcodes and Illumina adapters. Amplicons of 200-500 bp were gel-purified with a QIAquick gel extraction kit before sequencing. An Illumina HiSeq 2500 was used to sequence the TCRbeta amplicons, generating 250-bp paired-end reads. As for the original processing: To recover full CDR3 sequences, reads were quality-trimmed using Trimmomatic v0.33 and paired reads were then merged using FLASH v1.2.11. V, D and J germline segments were assigned to the rearranged TCRbeta sequences by MiGEC v1.2.1b. Clonotype statistics and Shannon-Wiener diversity indices were calculated with VDJtools v1.0.0. To cut down on sampling bias, every analysis after diversity analysis relied on just the 250 most abundant clonotypes from each sample. TCRdb reanalyzed the raw reads on its own, using fastp at Q25 for trimming and MiXCR for clone calling, and kept in-frame beta chains. Rows matching on CDR3 protein sequence are summarized as one entry with the most common DNA and genes. TCRdb, rather than the study authors, made the V and J calls. The sample records fewer than 350,000 distinct CDR3 sequences, roughly 61% of which are singletons. The biggest ten clones account for under 8% of the sample.

What the authors observed across the whole study: A significantly larger repertoire fraction was made up by the top 250 clones in tumors than in blood (p = 0.039). With just a handful of patients in the study, the authors point out that the findings should be validated in a larger study. Repertoire overlap was higher between tumor regions (mean about 35%) than tumor-adjacent (approximately 17%) or tumor-blood (approximately 14%) pairs, consistent with antigen-driven expansion. Only the TCR beta chain was sequenced, which likely underestimates true repertoire diversity because unpaired alpha chains were not captured. Bulk unsorted samples precluded comparing CD4+ and CD8+ T cell repertoires.

TRIzol reagent was used to extract blood RNA from unsorted whole blood, while the DNeasy Blood & Tissue kit provided the germline DNA. Patients had chronic HBV infection and were treatment-naive at sampling. Before surgery, approximately 4.3 milliliters of peripheral blood were drawn into K2EDTA tubes. The clonotype was recovered from a man aged 35 to 55 with primary liver carcinoma and hepatitis B virus infection. The sample taken for sequencing was peripheral blood.

The DNA is as follows: TGTGCCAGCAGCCGCAACTCCTACGAGCAGTACTTC. Its protein product is CASSRNSYEQYF. The chain uses TRBV6-2 or TRBV6-3 and TRBJ2-7; the D gene is not confidently resolved. From cysteine to phenylalanine, the CDR3 is 12 amino acids long. Only the CDR3 DNA stays, 36 bases, in frame from base 1. V loses 6 bases of germline sequence and J loses 0 bases, and the interval between the two ends is 6 bases. CDR1 and CDR2 are read off the germline V gene as MNHEY and SVGEGT.